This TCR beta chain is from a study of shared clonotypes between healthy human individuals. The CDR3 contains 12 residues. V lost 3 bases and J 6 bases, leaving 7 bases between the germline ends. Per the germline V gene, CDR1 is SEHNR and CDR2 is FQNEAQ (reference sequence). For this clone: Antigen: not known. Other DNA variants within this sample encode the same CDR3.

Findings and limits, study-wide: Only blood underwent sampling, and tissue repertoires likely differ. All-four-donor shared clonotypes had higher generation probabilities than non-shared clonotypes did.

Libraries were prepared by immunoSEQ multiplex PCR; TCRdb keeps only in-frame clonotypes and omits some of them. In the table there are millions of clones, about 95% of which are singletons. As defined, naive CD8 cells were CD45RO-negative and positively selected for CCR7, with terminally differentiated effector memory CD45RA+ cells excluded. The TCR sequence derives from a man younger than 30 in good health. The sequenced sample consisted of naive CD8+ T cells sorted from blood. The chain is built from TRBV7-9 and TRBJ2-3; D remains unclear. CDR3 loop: CASSLGADTQYF. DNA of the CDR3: TGTGCCAGCAGCTTGGGTGCCGATACGCAGTATTTT.